The 8 T cell receptor beta chains below all came from one sample that was sequenced in a study of cytomegalovirus exposure and HLA in healthy donors. 13 Jbeta primers and 60 Vbeta primers were used for the PCR. The data were produced by immunoSEQ multiplex PCR, yet TCRdb's version contains in-frame clones alone and is incomplete. This table holds around 120,000 clones, approximately 80% found once. The sequenced sample consisted of PBMCs. These receptors all stem from a man aged 25-45 years in good health and CMV-seronegative.

This clone has more than one count but fewer than ten. This chain links TRBV6-1 with TRBJ1-2; 7 nucleotides align to TRBD1. J was trimmed by 4 bases and V by 2 bases; bases with no gene match: 7. Germline V gene lookup returns CDR1 MNHNS and CDR2 SASEGT. CDR3 length: 15 residues. CDR3 loop: CASSESWDRSYGYTF. CDR3 DNA sequence: TGTGCCAGCAGTGAATCTTGGGACAGATCCTATGGCTACACCTTC.

The chain's CDR3 is CASSSSGAGDRNEQYF. In DNA form, the CDR3 reads TGTGCCAGCAGTTCCTCCGGAGCGGGAGATCGTAACGAGCAGTACTTC. The chain has TRBV28 and TRBJ2-7, with 8 bases aligning to TRBD2. The CDR3 has 16 amino acids. Germline assignment: CDR1 MDHEN and CDR2 SYDVKM. Trimming removed 4 bases from V and 5 bases from J; junction bases left unmatched: 13.

The chain combines TRBV28 with TRBJ2-7; D call uncertain. Germline CDR1 is MDHEN and CDR2 is SYDVKM. V was shortened by 4 bases and J by 0 bases, with 13 bases between the two germline ends. The CDR3 is made up of 15 amino acids. CDR3 residues: CASSSGRGGSYEQYF. The CDR3 DNA reads as TGTGCCAGCAGTTCTGGCCGAGGCGGCTCCTACGAGCAGTACTTC.

The J gene is TRBJ1-2, the V gene TRBV30, with 8 bases that match TRBD1. V was clipped by 6 bases and J by 5 bases; unmatched bases: 11. The CDR3 covers 14 residues. Germline V CDR1 and CDR2: GTSNPN, SVGIG (reference sequence). This CDR3 reads CACRGGQVEYGYTF. The CDR3 region has the DNA TGTGCCTGCCGAGGGGGACAGGTCGAGTATGGCTACACCTTC.

The J gene is TRBJ2-2, the V gene TRBV4-3; TRBD2 matches 13 bases. This CDR3 contains 17 residues. The germline gives CDR1 LGHNA, CDR2 YSLEER. The V gene end was trimmed by 3 bases and the J gene end by 4 bases; junction bases not matched to a gene: 5. CDR3 DNA: TGCGCCAGCAGCCACGAACTAGCGGGAGGGCCCACCGGGGAGCTGTTTTTT. Translated, it gives CASSHELAGGPTGELFF.

This clone appeared a few times. The chain has TRBV11-2 and TRBJ2-5, with TRBD1 matching 10 bases. The CDR3 length is 14 residues. The junction had 3 bases not matched to a gene; V was cut back by 5 bases and J by 3 bases. Per the germline V gene, CDR1 is SGHAT and CDR2 is FQNNGV. The CDR3 DNA reads TGTGCCAGCAGCCGCGGGACAGGGGAAGAGACCCAGTACTTC. It specifies CASSRGTGEETQYF.

The rearrangement uses TRBV15 and TRBJ2-1, with D perhaps TRBD2 (7 bases). The germline V gene encodes CDR1 LNHNV and CDR2 YYDKDF (reference sequence). Trimming pared 0 bases from V and 4 bases from J, leaving 16 bases between. The CDR3 sequence is 17 residues long. CDR3 region: CATSRDLGGALYNEQFF. The CDR3 DNA is TGTGCCACCAGCAGAGATCTAGGGGGGGCCCTTTACAATGAGCAGTTCTTC.

The chain employs TRBV12-5 and TRBJ2-3; 7 nucleotides align to TRBD2. From germline, CDR1 is LGHNT and CDR2 FRNRAP. With V trimmed by 0 bases and J by 3 bases, 12 bases remained unmatched. The CDR3 runs 18 residues. In DNA form, the CDR3 reads TGTGCTAGTGGTTTGGTACCGAGGGAGGCGGGAGTGACAGATACGCAGTATTTT. Amino acid sequence: CASGLVPREAGVTDTQYF.